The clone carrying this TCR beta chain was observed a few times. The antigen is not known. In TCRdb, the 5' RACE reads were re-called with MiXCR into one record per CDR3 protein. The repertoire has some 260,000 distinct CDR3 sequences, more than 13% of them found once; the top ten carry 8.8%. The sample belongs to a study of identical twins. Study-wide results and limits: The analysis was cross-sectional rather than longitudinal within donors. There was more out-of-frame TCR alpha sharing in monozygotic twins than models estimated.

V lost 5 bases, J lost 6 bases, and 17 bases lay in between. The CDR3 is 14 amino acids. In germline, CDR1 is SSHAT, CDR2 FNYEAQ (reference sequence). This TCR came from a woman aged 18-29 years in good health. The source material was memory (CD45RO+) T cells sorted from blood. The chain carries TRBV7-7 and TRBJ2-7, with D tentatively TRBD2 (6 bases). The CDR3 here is CASSPGRTGSEQYF. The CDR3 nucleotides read TGTGCCAGCAGCCCCGGGAGAACGGGGTCCGAGCAGTACTTC.